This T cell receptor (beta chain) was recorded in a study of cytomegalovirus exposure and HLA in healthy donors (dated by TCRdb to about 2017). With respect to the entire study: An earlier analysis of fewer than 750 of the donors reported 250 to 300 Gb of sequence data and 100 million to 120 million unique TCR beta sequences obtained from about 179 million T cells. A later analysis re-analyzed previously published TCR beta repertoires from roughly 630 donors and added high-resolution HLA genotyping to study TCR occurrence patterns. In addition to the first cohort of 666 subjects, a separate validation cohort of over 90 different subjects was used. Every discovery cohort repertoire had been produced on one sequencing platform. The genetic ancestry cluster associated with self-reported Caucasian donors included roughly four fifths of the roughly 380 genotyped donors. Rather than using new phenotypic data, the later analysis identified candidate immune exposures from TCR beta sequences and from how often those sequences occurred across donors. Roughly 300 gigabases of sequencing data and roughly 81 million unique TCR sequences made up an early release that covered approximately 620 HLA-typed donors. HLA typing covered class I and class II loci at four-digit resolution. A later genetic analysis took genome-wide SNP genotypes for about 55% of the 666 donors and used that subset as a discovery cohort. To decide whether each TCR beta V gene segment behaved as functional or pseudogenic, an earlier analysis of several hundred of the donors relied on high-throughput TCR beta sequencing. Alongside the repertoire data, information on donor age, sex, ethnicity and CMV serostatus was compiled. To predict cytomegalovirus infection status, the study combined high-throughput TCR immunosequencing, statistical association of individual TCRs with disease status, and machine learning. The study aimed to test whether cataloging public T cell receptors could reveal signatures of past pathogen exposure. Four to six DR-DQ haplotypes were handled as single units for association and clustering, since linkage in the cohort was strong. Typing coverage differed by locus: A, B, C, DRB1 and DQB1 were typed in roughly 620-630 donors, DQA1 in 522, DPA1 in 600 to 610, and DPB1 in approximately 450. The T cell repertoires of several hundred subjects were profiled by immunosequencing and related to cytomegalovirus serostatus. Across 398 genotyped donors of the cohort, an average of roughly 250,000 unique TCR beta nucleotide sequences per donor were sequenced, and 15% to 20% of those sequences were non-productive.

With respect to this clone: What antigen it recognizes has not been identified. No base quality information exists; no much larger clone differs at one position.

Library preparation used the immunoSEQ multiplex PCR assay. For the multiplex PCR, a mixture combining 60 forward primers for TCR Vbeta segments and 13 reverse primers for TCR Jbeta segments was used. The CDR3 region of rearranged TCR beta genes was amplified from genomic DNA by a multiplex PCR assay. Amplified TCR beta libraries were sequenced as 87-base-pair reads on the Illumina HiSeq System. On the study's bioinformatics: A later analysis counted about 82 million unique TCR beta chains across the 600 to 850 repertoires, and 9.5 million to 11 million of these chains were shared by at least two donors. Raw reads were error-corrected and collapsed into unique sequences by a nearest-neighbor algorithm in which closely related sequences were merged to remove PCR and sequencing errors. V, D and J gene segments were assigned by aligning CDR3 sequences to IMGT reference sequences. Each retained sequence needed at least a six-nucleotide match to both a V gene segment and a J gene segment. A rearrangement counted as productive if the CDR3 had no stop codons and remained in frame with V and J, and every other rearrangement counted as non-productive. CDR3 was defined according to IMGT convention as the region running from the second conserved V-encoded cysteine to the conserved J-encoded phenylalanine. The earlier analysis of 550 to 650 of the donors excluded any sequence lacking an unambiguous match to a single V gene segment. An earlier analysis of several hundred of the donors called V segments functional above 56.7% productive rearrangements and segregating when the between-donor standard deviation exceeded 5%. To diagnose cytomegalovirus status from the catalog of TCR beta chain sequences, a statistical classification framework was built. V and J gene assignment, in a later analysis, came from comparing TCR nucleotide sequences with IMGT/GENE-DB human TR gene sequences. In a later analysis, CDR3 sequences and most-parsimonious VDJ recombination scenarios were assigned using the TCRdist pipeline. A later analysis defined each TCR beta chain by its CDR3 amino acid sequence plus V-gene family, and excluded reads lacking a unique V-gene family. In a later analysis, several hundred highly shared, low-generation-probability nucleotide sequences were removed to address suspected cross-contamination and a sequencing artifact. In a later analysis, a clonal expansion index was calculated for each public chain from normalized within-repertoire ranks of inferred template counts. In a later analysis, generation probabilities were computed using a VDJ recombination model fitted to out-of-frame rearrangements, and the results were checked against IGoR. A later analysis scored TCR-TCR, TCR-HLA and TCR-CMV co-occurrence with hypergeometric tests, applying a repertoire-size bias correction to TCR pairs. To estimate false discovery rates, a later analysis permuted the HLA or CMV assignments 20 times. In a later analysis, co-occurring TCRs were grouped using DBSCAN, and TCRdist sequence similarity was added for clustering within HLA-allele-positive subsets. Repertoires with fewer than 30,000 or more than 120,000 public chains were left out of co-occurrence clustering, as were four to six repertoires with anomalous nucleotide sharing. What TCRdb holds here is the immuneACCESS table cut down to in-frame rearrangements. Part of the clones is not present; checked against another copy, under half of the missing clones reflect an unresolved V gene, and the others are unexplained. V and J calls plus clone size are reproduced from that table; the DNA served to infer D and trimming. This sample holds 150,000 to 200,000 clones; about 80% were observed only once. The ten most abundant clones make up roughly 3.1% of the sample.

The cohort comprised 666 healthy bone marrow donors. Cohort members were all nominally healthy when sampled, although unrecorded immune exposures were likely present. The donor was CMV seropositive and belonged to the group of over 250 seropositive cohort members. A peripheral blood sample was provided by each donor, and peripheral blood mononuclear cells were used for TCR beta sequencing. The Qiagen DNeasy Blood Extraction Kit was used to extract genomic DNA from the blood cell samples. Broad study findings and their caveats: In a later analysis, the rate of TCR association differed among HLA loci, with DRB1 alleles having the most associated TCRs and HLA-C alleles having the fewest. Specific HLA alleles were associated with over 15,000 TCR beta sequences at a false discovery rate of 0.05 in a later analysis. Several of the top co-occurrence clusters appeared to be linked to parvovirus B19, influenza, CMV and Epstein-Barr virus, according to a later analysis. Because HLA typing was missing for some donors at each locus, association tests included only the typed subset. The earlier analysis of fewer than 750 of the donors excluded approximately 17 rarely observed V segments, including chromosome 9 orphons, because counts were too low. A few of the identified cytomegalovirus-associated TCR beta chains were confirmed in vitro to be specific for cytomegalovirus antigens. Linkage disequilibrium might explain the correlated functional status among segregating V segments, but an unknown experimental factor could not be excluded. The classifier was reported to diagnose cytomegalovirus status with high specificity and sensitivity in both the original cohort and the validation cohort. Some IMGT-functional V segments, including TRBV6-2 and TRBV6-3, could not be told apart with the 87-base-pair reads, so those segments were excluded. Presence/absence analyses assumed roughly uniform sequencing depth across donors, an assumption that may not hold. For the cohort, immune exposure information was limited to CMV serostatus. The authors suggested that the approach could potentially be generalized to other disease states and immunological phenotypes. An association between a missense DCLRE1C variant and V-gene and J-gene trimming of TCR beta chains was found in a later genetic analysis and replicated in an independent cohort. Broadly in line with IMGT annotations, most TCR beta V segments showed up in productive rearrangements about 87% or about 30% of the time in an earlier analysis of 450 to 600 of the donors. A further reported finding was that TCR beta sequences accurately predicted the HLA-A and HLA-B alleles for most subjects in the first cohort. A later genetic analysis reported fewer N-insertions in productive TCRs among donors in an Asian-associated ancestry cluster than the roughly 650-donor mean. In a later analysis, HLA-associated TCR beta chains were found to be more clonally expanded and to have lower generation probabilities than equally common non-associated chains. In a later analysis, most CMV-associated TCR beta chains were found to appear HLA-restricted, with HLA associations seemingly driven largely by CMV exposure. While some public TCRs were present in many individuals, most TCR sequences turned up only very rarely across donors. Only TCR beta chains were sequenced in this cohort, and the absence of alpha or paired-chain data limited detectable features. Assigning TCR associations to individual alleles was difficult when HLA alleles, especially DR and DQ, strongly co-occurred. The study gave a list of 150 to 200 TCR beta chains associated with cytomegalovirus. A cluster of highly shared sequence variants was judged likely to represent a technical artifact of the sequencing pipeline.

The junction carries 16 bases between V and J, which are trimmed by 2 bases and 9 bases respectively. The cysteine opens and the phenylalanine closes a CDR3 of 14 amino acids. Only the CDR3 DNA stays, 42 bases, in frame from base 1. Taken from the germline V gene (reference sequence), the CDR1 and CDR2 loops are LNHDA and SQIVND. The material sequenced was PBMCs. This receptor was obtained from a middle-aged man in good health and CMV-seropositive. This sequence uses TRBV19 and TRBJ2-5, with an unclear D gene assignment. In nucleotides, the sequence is TGTGCCAGTAGTATACGGAGTAGCCCGGTTGCCCAGTACTTC. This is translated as CASSIRSSPVAQYF.